This passage covers 32 T cell receptor beta chains from one sample sequenced in a study of technical replicates of blood from a handful of donors. Using immunoSEQ multiplex PCR, the repertoire was profiled, and TCRdb retains in-frame clones only, with some absent. Seen here are about 94,000 clones, 95% observed once, and the top ten hold more than 0.2%. The sample consisted of T cells isolated from PBMCs. Receptor source: a human donor in good health.

The chain recombines TRBV7-9 with TRBJ1-1; D unresolved. Germline V CDR1 and CDR2: SEHNR, FQNEAQ (reference sequence). CDR3 length: 17 residues. V was cut by 2 bases and J by 3 bases, with 19 bases left in between. CDR3 residues: CASSLSGFSIVDTEAFF. As DNA, the CDR3 is TGTGCCAGCAGCTTATCGGGTTTTTCTATCGTCGACACTGAAGCTTTCTTT.

The sample holds one count of this clone. The chain couples TRBV6-4 to TRBJ2-7, with D possibly being TRBD1 (5 bases). The germline CDR1 and CDR2 sequences are MRHNA and SNTAGT. The CDR3 has 14 amino acids. V lost 3 bases to trimming and J lost 0 bases, with 9 bases between them. The DNA for the CDR3 is TGTGCCAGCAGTGAGACAGCGAACTCCTACGAGCAGTACTTC. It translates to CASSETANSYEQYF.

The J gene is TRBJ2-5, the V gene TRBV14; tentatively, D is TRBD1 (5 bases). In germline, CDR1 is SGHDN, CDR2 FVKESK. V was cut by 6 bases and J by 4 bases, with 12 bases left in between. This CDR3 is 13 amino acids long. In nucleotides, the CDR3 is TGTGCCAGCAGGGACCTAGGGGCAGAGACCCAGTACTTC. It yields the protein CASRDLGAETQYF.

The rearrangement uses TRBV11-3 and TRBJ2-1; maybe TRBD2 (6 bases). CDR3 length equals 15 residues. Germline assignment: CDR1 SGHNT and CDR2 YENEEA. The V end was cut by 1 base, the J end by 5 bases, with 12 bases between. Here the CDR3 DNA reads TGTGCCAGCAGCTTAGGGGGTAGCGGTAACAATGAGCAGTTCTTC. Its protein is CASSLGGSGNNEQFF.

This clone was seen just once. This rearrangement joins TRBV7-2 to TRBJ2-7; TRBD2 matches 8 bases. Trimming removed 1 base from V and 3 bases from J; junction bases left unmatched: 2. CDR3 length: 14 amino acids. Germline V gives CDR1 SGHTA, CDR2 FQGNSA. In nucleotides, the CDR3 is TGTGCCAGCAGCTTAGGTGGGACTAGCTACGAGCAGTACTTC. It encodes CASSLGGTSYEQYF.

The chain recombines TRBV4-1 with TRBJ1-5, with D possibly TRBD1 on 5 matching bases. CDR3 length equals 17 residues. CDR1 is MGHRA, CDR2 YSYEKL, per germline. Trimming shortened V by 2 bases and J by 10 bases, and 24 bases separated the two germline ends. The CDR3 reads CASSQLHMGLQEEPQHF. The CDR3 DNA reads TGCGCCAGCAGCCAATTGCATATGGGACTCCAGGAGGAACCCCAGCATTTT.

The chain uses TRBV30 and TRBJ2-2; D is possibly TRBD2 (5 bases). The CDR3 spans 14 residues. V gave up 2 bases and J gave up 4 bases, with 11 bases separating them. Germline CDR1 reads GTSNPN; CDR2 reads SVGIG (reference sequence). The DNA for the CDR3 is TGTGCCTGGAGTTCGTGGAGGAGCACCGGGGAGCTGTTTTTT. It specifies CAWSSWRSTGELFF.

CDR3 nucleotide sequence: TGTGCCAGTAGTATAGCAGGGGGCTATGGCTACACCTTC. Translating it yields CASSIAGGYGYTF. The chain carries TRBV19 and TRBJ1-2; 7 nucleotides match TRBD1. Trimming at V came to 1 base and at J to 4 bases, leaving 0 bases not matched to a gene. CDR1 is LNHDA and CDR2 is SQIVND in the germline V gene (reference sequence). The CDR3 length is 13 residues.

J is TRBJ2-3 and V is TRBV14, with D possibly matching TRBD2 (6 bases). The CDR3 extends over 17 amino acids. The V gene lost 1 base and the J gene lost 1 base, with 15 bases spanning the gap. CDR1 SGHDN and CDR2 FVKESK come from the germline V gene. CDR3 residues: CASSQGDSWLGTDTQYF. The CDR3 DNA sequence: TGTGCCAGCAGCCAAGGGGACTCATGGCTGGGCACAGATACGCAGTATTTT.

The gene calls are TRBV10-3 and TRBJ2-1, with 13 bases identical to TRBD2. Trimming cost V 0 bases and J 4 bases; bases outside gene matches: 6. CDR3 length: 18 amino acids. The V gene's germline CDR1 is ENHRY and CDR2 SYGVKD. CDR3 sequence: CAISESFGLAGDYNEQFF. CDR3 DNA: TGTGCCATCAGTGAGTCTTTCGGACTAGCGGGGGATTACAATGAGCAGTTCTTC.

This chain uses TRBV4-1 with TRBJ2-5; TRBD2 aligns across 11 bases. CDR1 is MGHRA, CDR2 YSYEKL, per germline. With 10 bases clipped from V and 5 bases from J, the junction kept 9 bases outside the gene matches. The CDR3 length is 14 residues. CDR3: CANIAGGPAETQYF. DNA for the CDR3: TGCGCCAACATAGCGGGAGGGCCGGCGGAGACCCAGTACTTC.

The chain joins TRBV29-1 to TRBJ2-1; the D is unclear. Germline loops: CDR1 SQVTM, CDR2 ANQGSEA. V lost 4 bases, J lost 4 bases, and 11 bases lay in between. There are 13 residues in the CDR3. Written as DNA, the CDR3 is TGCAGCGTTGGTCTCCTTCTATACAATGAGCAGTTCTTC. Amino acid sequence: CSVGLLLYNEQFF.

For this clone: Its ends do not fully match the called genes, so a read error is possible. Here the CDR3 DNA reads TGTGCTAGCAGCTTAGTCCAAACGGTCCCCAGAAACACCATATATTTT. Amino acids: CASSLVQTVPRNTIYF. The J gene is TRBJ1-3, the V gene TRBV7-7, with D uncertain. From germline, CDR1 is SSHAT and CDR2 FNYEAQ (reference sequence). This CDR3 has 16 amino acids.

This chain links TRBV4-1 with TRBJ2-1; 12 bases line up with TRBD2. Germline V gene sequence: CDR1 MGHRA, CDR2 YSYEKL. V lost 4 bases, J lost 8 bases, and 6 bases stayed unmatched. This CDR3 contains 15 residues. The CDR3 sequence: CASSPGLAGSDEQFF. CDR3 bases: TGCGCCAGCAGCCCCGGACTAGCGGGATCGGATGAGCAGTTCTTC.

The rearrangement links TRBV7-8 to TRBJ2-1; tentative D call: TRBD2 (5 bases). V was pared by 5 bases and J by 5 bases, with 13 bases between. There are 14 residues in the CDR3. Germline-derived CDR1 and CDR2 are SGHVS and FQNEAQ. The CDR3 loop is CASSPGRVNNEQFF. The DNA for the CDR3 is TGTGCCAGCAGCCCGGGGAGAGTAAACAATGAGCAGTTCTTC.

V is TRBV6-5 and J is TRBJ2-3; no clear D gene. The CDR3 sequence is 14 residues long. Germline loops: CDR1 MNHEY, CDR2 SVGAGI. Deletions cut 2 bases from V and 6 bases from J, with 12 bases between. The CDR3 DNA sequence: TGTGCCAGCAGTTACAGAGAGAGAGGCGATACGCAGTATTTT. Translation: CASSYRERGDTQYF.

The chain combines TRBV5-1 with TRBJ1-1; 7 bases map to TRBD1. This CDR3 is 14 amino acids long. From germline, CDR1 is SGHRS and CDR2 YFSETQ. V shed 1 base, J shed 1 base, and the junction held 1 base outside the gene matches. CDR3 residues: CASSLSGGNTEAFF. DNA for the CDR3: TGCGCCAGCAGCTTGTCAGGGGGGAACACTGAAGCTTTCTTT.

The chain has TRBV5-8 and TRBJ1-5, with 9 bases that match TRBD1. CDR1 is SGHTS, CDR2 YDEGEE, per germline. The CDR3 contains 18 residues. V was clipped by 5 bases and J by 3 bases; unmatched bases: 15. The CDR3 sequence is CASRFPQRQGGTNQPQHF. Here the CDR3 DNA reads TGTGCCAGCAGGTTTCCCCAAAGACAGGGGGGGACCAATCAGCCCCAGCATTTT.

V usage is TRBV2 and J usage is TRBJ1-2, with 7 bases matching TRBD1. The germline CDR1 and CDR2 sequences are SNHLY and FYNNEI. This CDR3 is 13 amino acids long. V shed 5 bases and J 5 bases; nucleotides not matched to a gene: 5. CDR3 protein: CASSSGTAYGYTF. Here the CDR3 DNA reads TGTGCCAGCAGTTCCGGGACAGCGTATGGCTACACCTTC.

This clone is a singleton in its sample. The chain combines TRBV19 with TRBJ1-3; D gene ambiguous. The CDR3 runs 14 residues. V lost 4 bases, J lost 0 bases, and 7 bases lay in between. Germline V gene lookup returns CDR1 LNHDA and CDR2 SQIVND (reference sequence). CDR3 in amino acids: CASSTGSSGNTIYF. The CDR3 coding sequence is TGTGCCAGTAGTACGGGGAGCTCTGGAAACACCATATATTTT.

This clone is a singleton in its sample. This rearrangement joins TRBV19 to TRBJ2-7; 7 bases agree with TRBD2. CDR1 LNHDA and CDR2 SQIVND come from the germline V gene (reference sequence). The CDR3 spans 16 residues. Trimming cost V 1 base and J 2 bases; bases outside gene matches: 8. CDR3 coding DNA: TGTGCCAGTAGTATAGGGGGAGGGGCCGTCGCCTACGAGCAGTACTTC. It codes for CASSIGGGAVAYEQYF.

This clone occurred once. This chain joins TRBV15 and TRBJ2-7; TRBD1 agrees at 9 bases. There are 14 residues in the CDR3. CDR1 is LNHNV and CDR2 is YYDKDF in the germline V gene (reference sequence). J lost 7 bases, V lost 6 bases, and 10 bases had no gene match. This chain's CDR3 is CATRNIRQGVEQYF. The CDR3 DNA follows: TGTGCCACCAGGAACATTAGACAGGGGGTAGAGCAGTACTTC.

V gene TRBV5-1 combines with J gene TRBJ1-4; D is unresolved. CDR1 and CDR2 (germline): SGHRS, YFSETQ. V was shortened by 5 bases and J by 0 bases, with 8 bases between the two germline ends. The CDR3 runs 14 residues. Written as DNA, the CDR3 is TGCGCCAGCAGTAACCGCGCAACTAATGAAAAACTGTTTTTT. It codes for CASSNRATNEKLFF.

The chain is built from TRBV9 and TRBJ2-5; TRBD2 matches at 7 bases. The CDR3 has 13 residues. With 2 bases clipped from V and 2 bases from J, the junction kept 0 bases outside the gene matches. From germline, CDR1 is SGDLS and CDR2 YYNGEE. CDR3 nucleotides: TGTGCCAGCAGCGTGGGGGGGCAAGAGACCCAGTACTTC. This gives the protein CASSVGGQETQYF.

The chain is built from TRBV11-3 and TRBJ1-1; D might be TRBD1 (5 bases). V shed 5 bases and J shed 6 bases, with 13 bases lying between them. The CDR3 has 13 residues. CDR1 SGHNT and CDR2 YENEEA come from the germline V gene. DNA for the CDR3: TGTGCCAGCAGCACGATGGGGCCCCCTGAAGCTTTCTTT. Translating it yields CASSTMGPPEAFF.

This chain uses TRBV7-9 with TRBJ2-7; D gene uncertain. From germline, CDR1 is SEHNR and CDR2 FQNEAQ (reference sequence). Trimming pared 1 base from V and 6 bases from J, leaving 10 bases between. CDR3 length equals 13 residues. DNA of the CDR3: TGTGCCAGCAGCTTAGGTCGCACCGGCGAGCAGTACTTC. Translation: CASSLGRTGEQYF.

The gene calls are TRBV4-2 and TRBJ1-5; maybe TRBD1 (6 bases). V was trimmed by 1 base and J by 7 bases, leaving 11 bases between them. CDR3 length: 14 amino acids. Germline CDR1 is LGHNA and CDR2 is YNFKEQ. CDR3 sequence: CASSQGQEIQPQHF. In nucleotides, the CDR3 is TGTGCCAGCAGCCAAGGACAGGAGATCCAGCCCCAGCATTTT.

The CDR3 DNA is TGTGCCAGTTCGACCCGGTTGGACTTTAGCAATCAGCCCCAGCATTTT. Protein product: CASSTRLDFSNQPQHF. V and J are TRBV19 and TRBJ1-5; D remains unclear. The CDR3 runs to 16 residues. Germline V CDR1 and CDR2: LNHDA, SQIVND (reference sequence). Trimming took 8 bases from V and 0 from J, leaving 17 bases between them.

The CDR3 region is CAWSAGGTLQYF. The CDR3 coding sequence is TGTGCCTGGAGTGCGGGGGGGACCCTCCAGTACTTC. The chain employs TRBV30 and TRBJ2-4; 8 bases line up with TRBD2. V shed 1 base and J 13 bases; nucleotides not matched to a gene: 6. The CDR3 is made up of 12 amino acids. Germline CDR1 reads GTSNPN; CDR2 reads SVGIG (reference sequence).

The V and J genes are TRBV29-1 and TRBJ2-1; D possibly corresponds to TRBD2 (7 bases). Per germline, CDR1 SQVTM and CDR2 ANQGSEA. This CDR3 has 15 amino acids. V was cut by 3 bases and J by 8 bases, with 20 bases left in between. CDR3 bases: TGCAGCGTTGATCGGGGGGCTGGTTTCGTAGATGAGCAGTTCTTC. This codes for CSVDRGAGFVDEQFF.

The rearrangement uses TRBV6-6 and TRBJ1-6, with 10 bases lining up with TRBD1. The ends lost 6 bases at V and 9 bases at J; junction bases unmatched: 5. The CDR3 runs 14 residues. The V gene's germline CDR1 is MNHNY and CDR2 SVGAGI (reference sequence). CDR3 residues: CASRWGQGSSPLHF. In nucleotides, the CDR3 is TGTGCCAGCAGGTGGGGACAGGGGAGTTCACCCCTCCACTTT.

The chain employs TRBV5-4 and TRBJ2-1; D not resolved. Trimming removed 1 base at V and 5 bases at J, with 13 bases between. The V gene's germline CDR1 is SGHNT and CDR2 YYREEE (reference sequence). There are 15 residues in the CDR3. The DNA for the CDR3 is TGTGCCAGCAGCTTGACCACAGAACCTAACAATGAGCAGTTCTTC. Translation: CASSLTTEPNNEQFF.